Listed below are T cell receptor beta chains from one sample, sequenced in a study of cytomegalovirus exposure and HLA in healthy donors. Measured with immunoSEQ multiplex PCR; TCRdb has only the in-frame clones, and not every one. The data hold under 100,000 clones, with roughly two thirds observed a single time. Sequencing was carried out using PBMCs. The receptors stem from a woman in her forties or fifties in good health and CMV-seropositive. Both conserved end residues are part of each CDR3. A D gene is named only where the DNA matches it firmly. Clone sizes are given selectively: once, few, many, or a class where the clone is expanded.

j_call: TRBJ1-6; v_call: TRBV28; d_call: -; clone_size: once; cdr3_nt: TGTGCCAGCAGTTTATTCGGCGGCATGAGGCCCCTCCACTTT; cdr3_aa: CASSLFGGMRPLHF
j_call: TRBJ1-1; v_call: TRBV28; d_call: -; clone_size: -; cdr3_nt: TGTGCCAGCAGTTTATGGAGCGTTAACACTGAAGCTTTCTTT; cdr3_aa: CASSLWSVNTEAFF
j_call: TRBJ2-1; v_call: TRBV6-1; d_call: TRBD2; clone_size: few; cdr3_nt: TGTGCCAGCAGTGTGGAGACTAGCGGCTACAATGAGCAGTTCTTC; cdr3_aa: CASSVETSGYNEQFF
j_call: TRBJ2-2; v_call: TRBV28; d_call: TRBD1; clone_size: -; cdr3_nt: TGTGCCAGCAGTTTTACAGGGGGCTATGACACCGGGGAGCTGTTTTTT; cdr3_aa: CASSFTGGYDTGELFF
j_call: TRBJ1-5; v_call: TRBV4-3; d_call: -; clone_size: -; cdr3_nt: TGCGCCAGCAGCCAAGATCTTTTTCAGCCCCAGCATTTT; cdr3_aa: CASSQDLFQPQHF
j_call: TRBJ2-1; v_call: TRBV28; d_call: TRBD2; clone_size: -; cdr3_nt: TGTGCCAGCCCCCCCAGGGGACTAGCAGGAAATGAGCAGTTCTTC; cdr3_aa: CASPPRGLAGNEQFF
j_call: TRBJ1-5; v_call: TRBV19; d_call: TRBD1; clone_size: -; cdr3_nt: TGTGCCACCAACGGGCCCGGGACAGGTAATCAGCCCCAGCATTTT; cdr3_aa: CATNGPGTGNQPQHF
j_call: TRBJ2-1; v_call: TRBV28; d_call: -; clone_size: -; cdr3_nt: TGTGCCAGTGTGGGGGCTATCGTATACAATGAGCAGTTCTTC; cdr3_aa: CASVGAIVYNEQFF
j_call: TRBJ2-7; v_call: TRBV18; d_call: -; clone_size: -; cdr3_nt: TGTGCCAGCTCACCACCCTCTCAGTACGAGCAGTACTTC; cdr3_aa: CASSPPSQYEQYF
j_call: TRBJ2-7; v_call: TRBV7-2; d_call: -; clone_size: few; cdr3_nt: TGTGCCAGCAGCTTAGTGTGGGCGATAGAGCAGTACTTC; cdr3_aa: CASSLVWAIEQYF
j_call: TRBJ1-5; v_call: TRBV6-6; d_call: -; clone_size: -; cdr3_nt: TGTGCCAGCAGTTACGGGGACCGGGGAGGGTCTGAGCCCCAGCATTTT; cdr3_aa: CASSYGDRGGSEPQHF
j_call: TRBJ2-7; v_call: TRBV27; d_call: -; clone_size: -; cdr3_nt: TGTGCCAGCAGTTTACCCACCCGAACAGGTTACGAGCAGCACTTC; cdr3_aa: CASSLPTRTGYEQHF
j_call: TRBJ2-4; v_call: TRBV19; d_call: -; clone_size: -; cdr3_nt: TGTGCCAGTAGTACCACCTGGGCCTCGTGGGTCATTCAGTACTTC; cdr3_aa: CASSTTWASWVIQYF
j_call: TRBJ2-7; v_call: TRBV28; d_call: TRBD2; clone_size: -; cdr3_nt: TGTGCCAGCAGTTTAATAGCGGGAGTGTTTTACGAGCAGTACTTC; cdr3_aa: CASSLIAGVFYEQYF
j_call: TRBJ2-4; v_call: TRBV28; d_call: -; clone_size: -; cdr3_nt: TGTGCCAGCAGTTTAAGCCTTCCCGGGGACATTCAGTACTTC; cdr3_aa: CASSLSLPGDIQYF
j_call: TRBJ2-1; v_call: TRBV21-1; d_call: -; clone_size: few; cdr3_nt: TGTGCCAGCAGATTAGCGGGGAGGTATCAGGATGAGCAGTTCTTC; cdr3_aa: CASRLAGRYQDEQFF
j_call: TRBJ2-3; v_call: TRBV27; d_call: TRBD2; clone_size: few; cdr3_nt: TGTGCCAGCCGACCCCAGACTAGCGGGAGCACAGATACGCAGTATTTT; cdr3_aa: CASRPQTSGSTDTQYF
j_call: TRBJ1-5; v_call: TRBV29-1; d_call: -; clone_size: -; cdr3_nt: TGCAGCGTTGAATTTGGCAGCGAGGGGCCCCAGCATTTT; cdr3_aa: CSVEFGSEGPQHF
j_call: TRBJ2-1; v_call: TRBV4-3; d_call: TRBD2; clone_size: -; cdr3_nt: TGCGCCAGCAGCCAGGCCACTAGCGAGATTTACAATGAGCAGTTCTTC; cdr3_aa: CASSQATSEIYNEQFF
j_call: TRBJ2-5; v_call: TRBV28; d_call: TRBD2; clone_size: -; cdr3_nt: TGTGCCAGCAGTTCACCGGGAGGCCAAGAGACCCAGTACTTC; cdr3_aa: CASSSPGGQETQYF
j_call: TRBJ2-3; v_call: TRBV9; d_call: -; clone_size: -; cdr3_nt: TGTGCCAGCAGCGTTAGCTCCCGGCCCACAGATACGCAGTATTTT; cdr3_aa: CASSVSSRPTDTQYF
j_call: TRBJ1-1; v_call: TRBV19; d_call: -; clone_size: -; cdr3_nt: TGTGCCAGTAGTGGTTGGACCCCGGGAGACACTGAAGCTTTCTTT; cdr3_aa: CASSGWTPGDTEAFF
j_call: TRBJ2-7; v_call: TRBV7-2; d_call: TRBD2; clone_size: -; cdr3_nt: TGTGCCAGCAGCTTAGTGCTTGCGGGAGGGACCTACGAGCAGTACTTC; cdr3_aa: CASSLVLAGGTYEQYF
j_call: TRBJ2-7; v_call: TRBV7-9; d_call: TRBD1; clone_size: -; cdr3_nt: TGTGCCAGCAGGAGACAGGGGGGTCTATACGAGCAGTACTTC; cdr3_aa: CASRRQGGLYEQYF
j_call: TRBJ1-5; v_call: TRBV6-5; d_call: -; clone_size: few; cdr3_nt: TGTGCCAGCAGTGTTGACAACGATAGCAATCAGCCCCAGCATTTT; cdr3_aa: CASSVDNDSNQPQHF
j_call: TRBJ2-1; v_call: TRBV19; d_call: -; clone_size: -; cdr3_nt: TGTGCCAGTAGTCGCTACGGAGGCCCAAAAGACAATGAGCAGTTCTTC; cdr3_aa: CASSRYGGPKDNEQFF
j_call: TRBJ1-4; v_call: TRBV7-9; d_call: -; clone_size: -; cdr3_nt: TGTGCCAGCAGCCCAGCGGGGTTTGATGAAAAACTGTTTTTT; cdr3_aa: CASSPAGFDEKLFF
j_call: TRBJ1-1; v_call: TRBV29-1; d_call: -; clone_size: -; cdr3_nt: TGCAGCGTTACGTACGCACTAAACACTGAAGCTTTCTTT; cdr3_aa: CSVTYALNTEAFF
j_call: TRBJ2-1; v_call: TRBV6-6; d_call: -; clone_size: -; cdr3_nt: TGTGCCAGCAGTCCCCCGAAGTCGGATGAGCAGTTCTTC; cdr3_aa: CASSPPKSDEQFF
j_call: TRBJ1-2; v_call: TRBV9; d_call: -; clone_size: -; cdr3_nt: TGTGCCAGCAGCTTGAGGGGGACGCCTAACTATGGCTACACCTTC; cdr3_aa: CASSLRGTPNYGYTF
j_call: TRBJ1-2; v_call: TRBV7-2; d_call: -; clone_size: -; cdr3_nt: TGTGCCAGCAGCCTTGACACGAACTATGGCTACACCTTC; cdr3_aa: CASSLDTNYGYTF
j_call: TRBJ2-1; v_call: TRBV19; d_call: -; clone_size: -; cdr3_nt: TGTGCCAGTAGTATAATGGCGGGGAACTACAATGAGCAGTTCTTC; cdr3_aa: CASSIMAGNYNEQFF
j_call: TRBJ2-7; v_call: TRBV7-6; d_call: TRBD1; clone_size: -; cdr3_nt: TGTGCCAGCAGCTTAGGGGACAGGGGCCCCTACGAGCAGTACTTC; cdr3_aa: CASSLGDRGPYEQYF
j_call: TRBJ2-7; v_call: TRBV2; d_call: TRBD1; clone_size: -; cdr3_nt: TGTGCCAGCAGTGAAGCGCGCACAGGGGGCGCGGGGGAGCAGTACTTC; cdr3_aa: CASSEARTGGAGEQYF
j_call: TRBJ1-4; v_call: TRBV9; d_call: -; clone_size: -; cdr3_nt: TGTGCCAGCAGCTCCACAGGGAAGAACGAAAAACTGTTTTTT; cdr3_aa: CASSSTGKNEKLFF
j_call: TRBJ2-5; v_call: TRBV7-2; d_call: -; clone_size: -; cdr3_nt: TGTGCCAGCAGCTTGAGGGGCGCAGGGGAAGAGACCCAGTACTTC; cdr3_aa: CASSLRGAGEETQYF
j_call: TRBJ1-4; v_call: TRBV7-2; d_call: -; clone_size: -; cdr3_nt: TGTGCCAGCAGCTTAGTGACGGGAGAAGGTGAAAAACTGTTTTTT; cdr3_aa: CASSLVTGEGEKLFF
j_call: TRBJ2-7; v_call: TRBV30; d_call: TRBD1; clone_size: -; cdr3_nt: TGTGCCTGGAGGGGACGGGACAGGGGCTCCTACGAGCAGTACTTC; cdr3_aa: CAWRGRDRGSYEQYF
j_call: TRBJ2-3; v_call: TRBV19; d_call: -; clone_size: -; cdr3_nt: TGTGCCAGTAGTAAGAACCGGGACTTACTCACAGATACGCAGTATTTT; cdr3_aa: CASSKNRDLLTDTQYF
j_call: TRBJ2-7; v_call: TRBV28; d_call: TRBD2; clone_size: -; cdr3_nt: TGTGCCAGCAAAACCCCGGGACTAGCCCCCTACGAGCAGTACTTC; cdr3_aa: CASKTPGLAPYEQYF
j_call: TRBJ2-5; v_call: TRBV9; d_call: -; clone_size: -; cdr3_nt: TGTGCCAGCAGCCTGCGGGGAGATCCGTCAGAGACCCAGTACTTC; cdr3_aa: CASSLRGDPSETQYF
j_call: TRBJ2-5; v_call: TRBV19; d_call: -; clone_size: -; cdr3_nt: TGTGCCAGTAGTTATACATCCGAAAGGACCCAGTACTTC; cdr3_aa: CASSYTSERTQYF
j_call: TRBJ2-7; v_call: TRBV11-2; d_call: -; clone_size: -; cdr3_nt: TGTGCCAGCAGCTTCCAGGGTGTCTACGAGCAGTACTTC; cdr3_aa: CASSFQGVYEQYF
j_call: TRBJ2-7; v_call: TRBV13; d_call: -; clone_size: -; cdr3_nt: TGTGCCAGCAGCTCGGTACGGCGGGGCGCCTACGAGCAGTACTTC; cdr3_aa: CASSSVRRGAYEQYF